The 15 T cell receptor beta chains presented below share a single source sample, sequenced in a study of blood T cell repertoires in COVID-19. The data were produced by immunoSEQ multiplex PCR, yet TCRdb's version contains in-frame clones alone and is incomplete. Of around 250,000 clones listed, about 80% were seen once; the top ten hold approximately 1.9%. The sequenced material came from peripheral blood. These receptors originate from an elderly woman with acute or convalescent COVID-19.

The DNA of the CDR3 is TGTGCCAGCAGCCACAGGGGGCAGGGCGGGGAGCTGTTTTTT. Translated: CASSHRGQGGELFF. J is TRBJ2-2 and V is TRBV7-9, with 9 bases lining up with TRBD1. The junction had 5 bases not matched to a gene; V was cut back by 5 bases and J by 7 bases. CDR1 and CDR2 from the germline V gene are SEHNR and FQNEAQ (reference sequence). This CDR3 spans 14 amino acids.

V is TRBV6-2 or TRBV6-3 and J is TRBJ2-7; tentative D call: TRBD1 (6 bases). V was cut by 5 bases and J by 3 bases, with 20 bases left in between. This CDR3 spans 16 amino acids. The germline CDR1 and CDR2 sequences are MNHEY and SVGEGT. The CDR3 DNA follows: TGTGCCAGCAGTCTCGCCCGGGACACGGGGAGCTACGAGCAGTACTTC. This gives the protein CASSLARDTGSYEQYF.

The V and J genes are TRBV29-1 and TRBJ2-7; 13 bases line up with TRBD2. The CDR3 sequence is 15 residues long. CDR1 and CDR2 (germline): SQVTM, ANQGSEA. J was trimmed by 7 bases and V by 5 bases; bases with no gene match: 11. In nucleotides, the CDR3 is TGCAGCGTTTTGGGACTAGCGGGACCGGGGGGTGAGCAGTACTTC. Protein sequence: CSVLGLAGPGGEQYF.

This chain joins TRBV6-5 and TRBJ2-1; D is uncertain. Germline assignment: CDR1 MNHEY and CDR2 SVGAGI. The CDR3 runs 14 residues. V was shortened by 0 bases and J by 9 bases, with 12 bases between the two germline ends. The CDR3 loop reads CASSYSRFSLEQFF. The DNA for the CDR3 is TGTGCCAGCAGTTACTCCAGGTTTTCACTTGAGCAGTTCTTC.

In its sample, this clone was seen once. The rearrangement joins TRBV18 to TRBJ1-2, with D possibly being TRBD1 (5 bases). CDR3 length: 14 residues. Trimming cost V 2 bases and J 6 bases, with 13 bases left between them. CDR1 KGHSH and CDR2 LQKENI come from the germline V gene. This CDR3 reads CASSPNPGWNGYTF. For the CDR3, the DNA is TGTGCCAGCTCACCAAATCCAGGGTGGAATGGCTACACCTTC.

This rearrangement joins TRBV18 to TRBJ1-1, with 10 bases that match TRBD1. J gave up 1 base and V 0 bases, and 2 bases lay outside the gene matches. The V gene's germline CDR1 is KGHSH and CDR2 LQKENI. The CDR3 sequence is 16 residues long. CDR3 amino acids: CASSPPGQGTNTEAFF. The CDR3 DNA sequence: TGTGCCAGCTCACCACCGGGACAGGGGACGAACACTGAAGCTTTCTTT.

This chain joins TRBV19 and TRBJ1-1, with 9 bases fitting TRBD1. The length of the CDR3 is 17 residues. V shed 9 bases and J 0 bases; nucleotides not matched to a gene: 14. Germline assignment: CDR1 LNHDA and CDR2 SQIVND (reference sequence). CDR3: CASVPRGTGKMNTEAFF. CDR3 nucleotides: TGTGCCAGCGTACCAAGAGGGACAGGGAAAATGAACACTGAAGCTTTCTTT.

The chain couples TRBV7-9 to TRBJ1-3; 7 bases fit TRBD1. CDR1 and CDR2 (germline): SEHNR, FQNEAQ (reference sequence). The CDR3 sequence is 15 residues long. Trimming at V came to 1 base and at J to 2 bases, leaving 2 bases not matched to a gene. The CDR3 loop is CASSLVGTAGNTIYF. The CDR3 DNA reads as TGTGCCAGCAGCTTAGTCGGGACAGCTGGAAACACCATATATTTT.

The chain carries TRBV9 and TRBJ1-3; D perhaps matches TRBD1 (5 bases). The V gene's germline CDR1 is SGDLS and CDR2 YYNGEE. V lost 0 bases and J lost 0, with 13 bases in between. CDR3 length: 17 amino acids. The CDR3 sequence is CASSVAVRAISGNTIYF. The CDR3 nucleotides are TGTGCCAGCAGCGTAGCTGTCAGGGCTATCTCTGGAAACACCATATATTTT. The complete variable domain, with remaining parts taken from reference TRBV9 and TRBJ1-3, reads DSGVTQTPKHLITATGQRVTLRCSPRSGDLSVYWYQQSLDQGLQFLIQYYNGEERAKGNILERFSAQQFPDLHSELNLSSLELGDSALYFCASSVAVRAISGNTIYFGEGSWLTVV.

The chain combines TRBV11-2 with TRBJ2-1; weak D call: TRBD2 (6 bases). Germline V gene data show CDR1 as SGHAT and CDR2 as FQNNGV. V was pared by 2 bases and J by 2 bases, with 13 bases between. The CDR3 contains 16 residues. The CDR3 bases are TGTGCCAGCAGCTTAACCCGGGGGAGCGCCTACAATGAGCAGTTCTTC. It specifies CASSLTRGSAYNEQFF.

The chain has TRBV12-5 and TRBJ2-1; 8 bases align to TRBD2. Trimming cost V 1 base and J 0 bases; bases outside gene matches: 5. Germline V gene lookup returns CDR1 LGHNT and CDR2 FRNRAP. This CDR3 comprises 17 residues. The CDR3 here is CASGLERAGVSYNEQFF. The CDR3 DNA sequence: TGTGCTAGTGGTTTGGAACGAGCGGGGGTCTCCTACAATGAGCAGTTCTTC.

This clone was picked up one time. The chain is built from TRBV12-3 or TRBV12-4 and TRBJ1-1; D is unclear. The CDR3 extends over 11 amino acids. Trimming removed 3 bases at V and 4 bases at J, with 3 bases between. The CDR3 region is CASSFLTEAFF. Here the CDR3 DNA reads TGTGCCAGCAGTTTCCTCACTGAAGCTTTCTTT.

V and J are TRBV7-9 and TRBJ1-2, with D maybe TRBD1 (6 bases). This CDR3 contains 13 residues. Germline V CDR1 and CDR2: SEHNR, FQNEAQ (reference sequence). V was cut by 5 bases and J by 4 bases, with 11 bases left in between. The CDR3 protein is CASSPDSSYGYTF. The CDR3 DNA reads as TGTGCCAGCAGCCCGGACAGTAGCTATGGCTACACCTTC.

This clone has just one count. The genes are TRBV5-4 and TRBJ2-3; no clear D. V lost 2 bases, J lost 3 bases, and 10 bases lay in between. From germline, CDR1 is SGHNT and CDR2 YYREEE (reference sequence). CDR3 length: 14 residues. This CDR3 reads CASSFSLGTDTQYF. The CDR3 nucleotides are TGTGCCAGCAGCTTTAGTCTCGGGACAGATACGCAGTATTTT.

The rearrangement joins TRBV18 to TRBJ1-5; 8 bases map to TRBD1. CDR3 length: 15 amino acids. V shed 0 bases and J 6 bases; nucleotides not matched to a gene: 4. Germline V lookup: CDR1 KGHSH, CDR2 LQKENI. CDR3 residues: CASSPPDRVGQPQHF. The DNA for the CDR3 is TGTGCCAGCTCACCACCGGACAGGGTAGGTCAGCCCCAGCATTTT.